This T cell receptor beta chain originates from a study of blood T cell repertoires in COVID-19. Study details: Acute and convalescent COVID-19 specimens originated in the United States, Italy and Spain. T cells, B-cell-depleted T cells, or PBMCs provided the cDNA or gDNA that served as material.

In the source study's methods: Reference gene primer amplification in the assay estimated nucleated cell counts. Generated by immunoSEQ multiplex PCR, the TCRdb table keeps only in-frame clones and is missing some. The DNA gave D and trimming, while V, J and clone size come from that table. The sample carries about 210,000 clones, 82% recorded once. A Seattle source enrolled patients during active infection and followed them longitudinally. This TCR derives from a woman aged 70-85 years with COVID-19, enrolled during active disease. The sequencing input was peripheral blood.

The CDR3 is CASSPPRGSGDTQYF. CDR3 coding DNA: TGTGCCAGCAGTCCCCCCCGCGGGAGCGGAGATACGCAGTATTTT. V and J are TRBV28 and TRBJ2-3; 7 positions agree with TRBD2. With V trimmed by 5 bases and J by 5 bases, 10 bases remained unmatched. Per the germline V gene, CDR1 is MDHEN and CDR2 is SYDVKM. The CDR3 length is 15 residues.